The next 13 T cell receptor beta chains were all read from a single sample in a study of blood T cells in healthy people across ages. It was with a sample-barcoded 5' primer and a J-beta primer mix that a second PCR of roughly 7 to 12 cycles was run. In TCRdb, the 5' RACE reads were re-called with MiXCR into one record per CDR3 protein. The repertoire holds about 1.8 million distinct CDR3 sequences, with less than 50% as singletons. The sequencing input was blood. Receptors originate from a woman aged 40 to 50 in good health.

V is TRBV5-1 and J is TRBJ1-1; D perhaps matches TRBD1 (6 bases). Germline V gene data show CDR1 as SGHRS and CDR2 as YFSETQ. With 6 bases removed from V and 4 bases from J, the gap between germline ends came to 13 bases. The CDR3 has 13 amino acids. CDR3: CASTPTGLTEAFF. CDR3 nucleotide sequence: TGCGCCAGCACCCCTACAGGGCTCACTGAAGCTTTCTTT. The entire variable domain, with the rest obtained from reference TRBV5-1 and TRBJ1-1, is as follows: KAGVTQTPRYLIKTRGQQVTLSCSPISGHRSVSWYQQTPGQGLQFLFEYFSETQRNKGNFPGRFSGRQFSNSRSEMNVSTLELGDSALYLCASTPTGLTEAFFGQGTRLTVV.

The V call is TRBV20-1, the J call TRBJ1-2, with TRBD1 matching 7 bases. V gave up 6 bases and J gave up 4 bases; unmatched junction bases: 11. This CDR3 region has 14 residues. The germline gives CDR1 DFQATT, CDR2 SNEGSKA (reference sequence). Written as DNA, the CDR3 is TGCAGTGCCCCCCCCGCTGACAGGGTCTATGGCTACACCTTC. Translating gives CSAPPADRVYGYTF.

This chain joins TRBV6-5 and TRBJ1-6; D unresolved. The germline V gene has CDR1 MNHEY and CDR2 SVGAGI. Trimming pared 5 bases from V and 1 base from J, leaving 12 bases between. The CDR3 runs to 16 residues. The CDR3 is CASSQSEESYNSPLHF. The CDR3 region has the DNA TGTGCCAGCAGTCAGTCGGAGGAGTCCTATAATTCACCCCTCCACTTT.

The rearrangement uses TRBV7-9 and TRBJ1-4; no clear D. In germline, CDR1 is SEHNR, CDR2 FQNEAQ (reference sequence). The V and J ends lost 3 bases and 4 bases respectively, with 9 bases between them. The CDR3 is 14 residues long. The CDR3, as DNA: TGTGCCAGCAGCTTCCTCACAGTTAATGAAAAACTGTTTTTT. Protein: CASSFLTVNEKLFF.

The table lists this clonotype with a few counts. The CDR3 reads CSAREWTDTYEQYF. CDR3 coding DNA: TGCAGTGCTAGAGAGTGGACGGATACCTACGAGCAGTACTTC. The rearrangement joins TRBV20-1 to TRBJ2-7; unclear D gene. Germline V gene data show CDR1 as DFQATT and CDR2 as SNEGSKA (reference sequence). CDR3 length equals 14 residues. V lost 0 bases and J lost 2, with 11 bases in between.

This chain uses TRBV28 with TRBJ2-4; a possible D gene is TRBD1 (6 bases). The J call may be faulty, since TRBJ2-7 better matches the DNA end. This CDR3 contains 16 residues. The germline CDR1 and CDR2 sequences are MDHEN and SYDVKM. Here the CDR3 reads CASSSQGTPRSGEQYF. For the CDR3, the DNA is TGTGCCAGCAGTTCCCAGGGGACACCGAGGTCAGGCGAGCAGTACTTC.

This clonotype has a handful of counts. The chain combines TRBV5-6 with TRBJ1-1; D is ambiguous. This CDR3 region has 15 residues. Germline V gives CDR1 SGHDT, CDR2 YYEEEE. V was clipped by 0 bases and J by 0 bases, with 9 bases between them. The CDR3 region is CASSLEAPVNTEAFF. The CDR3 nucleotides read TGTGCCAGCAGCTTGGAGGCACCCGTGAACACTGAAGCTTTCTTT. The whole variable domain, remainder taken from reference TRBV5-6 and TRBJ1-1, is DAGVTQSPTHLIKTRGQQVTLRCSPKSGHDTVSWYQQALGQGPQFIFQYYEEEERQRGNFPDRFSGHQFPNYSSELNVNALLLGDSALYLCASSLEAPVNTEAFFGQGTRLTVV.

This clonotype was counted ten times or more. This chain uses TRBV24-1 with TRBJ1-2; D gene uncertain. The V and J ends lost 7 bases and 0 bases respectively, with 11 bases between them. The CDR3 contains 14 residues. Per germline, CDR1 KGHDR and CDR2 SFDVKD. The CDR3 reads CATSDWTANYGYTF. CDR3 sequence (DNA): TGTGCCACCAGCGACTGGACGGCTAACTATGGCTACACCTTC.

A few counts support this clonotype. The rearrangement uses TRBV20-1 and TRBJ2-5; 9 bases agree with TRBD2. Trimming at V came to 3 bases and at J to 11 bases, leaving 19 bases not matched to a gene. This CDR3 region has 16 residues. Germline CDR1 reads DFQATT; CDR2 reads SNEGSKA (reference sequence). The CDR3 region has the DNA TGCAGTGCTAGTCTCCTAGCGGGGAGCATGGACAATGAGCAGTACTTC. It codes for CSASLLAGSMDNEQYF.

The chain uses TRBV28 and TRBJ2-7, with 8 bases identical to TRBD2. V was pared by 6 bases and J by 0 bases, with 7 bases of the junction left unmatched. Per the germline V gene, CDR1 is MDHEN and CDR2 is SYDVKM. The CDR3 loop spans 15 amino acids. CDR3 in amino acids: CASRPQLAASYEQYF. The CDR3 DNA reads TGTGCCAGCAGACCACAACTAGCGGCCTCCTACGAGCAGTACTTC.

The chain recombines TRBV27 with TRBJ2-7, with D hard to call. CDR3 length: 14 residues. Germline loops: CDR1 MNHEY, CDR2 SMNVEV (reference sequence). V dropped 5 bases and J dropped 0 bases, with 11 bases sitting between them. CDR3 residues: CASSPTMSSYEQYF. CDR3 DNA: TGTGCCAGCAGTCCAACAATGAGCTCCTACGAGCAGTACTTC.

The chain has TRBV24-1 and TRBJ2-1; 10 positions agree with TRBD1. Germline CDR1 and CDR2: KGHDR and SFDVKD. The CDR3 contains 15 residues. V lost 3 bases, J lost 8 bases, and 6 bases stayed unmatched. This CDR3 is CATSDAGTGVYEQFF. The CDR3 coding sequence is TGTGCCACCAGTGATGCAGGGACAGGGGTGTATGAGCAGTTCTTC.

This clonotype was observed once. The chain's CDR3 is CASSLALGKYTDTQYF. The CDR3 DNA follows: TGTGCCAGCAGCTTAGCCCTGGGCAAATACACAGATACGCAGTATTTT. The V gene is TRBV11-2, the J gene TRBJ2-3; D unclear. The CDR3 has 16 residues. Per the germline V gene, CDR1 is SGHAT and CDR2 is FQNNGV. The V and J ends lost 1 base and 2 bases respectively, with 13 bases between them.